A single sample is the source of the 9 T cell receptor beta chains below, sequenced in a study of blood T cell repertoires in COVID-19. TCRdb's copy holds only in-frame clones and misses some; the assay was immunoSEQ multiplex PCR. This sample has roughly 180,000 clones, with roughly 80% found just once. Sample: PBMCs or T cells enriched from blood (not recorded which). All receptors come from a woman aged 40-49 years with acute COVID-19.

The CDR3 region is CASSRAIGTSGTRVNTGELFF. Written as DNA, the CDR3 is TGTGCCAGTAGTAGGGCCATCGGGACTAGCGGGACGAGGGTAAACACCGGGGAGCTGTTTTTT. This chain joins TRBV19 and TRBJ2-2; 13 bases align to TRBD2. The CDR3 length is 21 residues. With 4 bases clipped from V and 2 bases from J, the junction kept 16 bases outside the gene matches. Germline CDR1 LNHDA, CDR2 SQIVND (reference sequence).

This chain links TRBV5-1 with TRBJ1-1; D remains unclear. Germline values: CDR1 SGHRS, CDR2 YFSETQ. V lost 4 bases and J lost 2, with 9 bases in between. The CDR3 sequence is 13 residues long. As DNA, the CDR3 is TGCGCCAGCAGCCTCGGTACTAACACTGAAGCTTTCTTT. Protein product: CASSLGTNTEAFF. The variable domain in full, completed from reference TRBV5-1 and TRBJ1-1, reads KAGVTQTPRYLIKTRGQQVTLSCSPISGHRSVSWYQQTPGQGLQFLFEYFSETQRNKGNFPGRFSGRQFSNSRSEMNVSTLELGDSALYLCASSLGTNTEAFFGQGTRLTVV.

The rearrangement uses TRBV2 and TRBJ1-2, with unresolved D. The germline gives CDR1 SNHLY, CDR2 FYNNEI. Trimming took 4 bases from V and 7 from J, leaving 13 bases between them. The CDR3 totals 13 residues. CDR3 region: CASSVGFEAGYTF. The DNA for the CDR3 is TGTGCCAGCAGTGTAGGCTTTGAGGCTGGCTACACCTTC. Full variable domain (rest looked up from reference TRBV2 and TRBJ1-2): EPEVTQTPSHQVTQMGQEVILRCVPISNHLYFYWYRQILGQKVEFLVSFYNNEISEKSEIFDDQFSVERPDGSNFTLKIRSTKLEDSAMYFCASSVGFEAGYTFGSGTRLTVV.

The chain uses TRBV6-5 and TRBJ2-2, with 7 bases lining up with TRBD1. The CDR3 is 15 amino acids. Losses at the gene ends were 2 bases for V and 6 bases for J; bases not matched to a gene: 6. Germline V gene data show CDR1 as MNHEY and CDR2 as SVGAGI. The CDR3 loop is CASSYSWDSPGELFF. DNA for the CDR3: TGTGCCAGCAGTTACAGCTGGGACAGTCCCGGGGAGCTGTTTTTT.

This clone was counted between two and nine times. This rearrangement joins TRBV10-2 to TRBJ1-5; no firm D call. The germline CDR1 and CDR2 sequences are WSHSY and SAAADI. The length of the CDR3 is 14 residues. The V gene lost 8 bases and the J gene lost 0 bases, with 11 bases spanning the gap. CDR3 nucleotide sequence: TGCGCCAGCTCGACAAGTAATAGCAATCAGCCCCAGCATTTT. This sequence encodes CASSTSNSNQPQHF.

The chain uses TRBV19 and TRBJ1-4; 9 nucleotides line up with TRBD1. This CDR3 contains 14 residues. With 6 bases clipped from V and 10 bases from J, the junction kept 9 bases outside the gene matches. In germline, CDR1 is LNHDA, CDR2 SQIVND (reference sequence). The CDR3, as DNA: TGTGCCAGTAGAGAAACGGACAGGGGAGGAAAACTGTTTTTT. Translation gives CASRETDRGGKLFF.

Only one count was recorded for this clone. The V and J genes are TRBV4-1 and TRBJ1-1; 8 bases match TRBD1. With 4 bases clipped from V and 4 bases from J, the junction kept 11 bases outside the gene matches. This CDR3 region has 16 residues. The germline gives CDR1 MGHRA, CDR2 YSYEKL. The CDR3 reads CASSRDGQGRVTEAFF. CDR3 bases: TGCGCCAGCAGCCGAGACGGACAGGGTAGGGTCACTGAAGCTTTCTTT.

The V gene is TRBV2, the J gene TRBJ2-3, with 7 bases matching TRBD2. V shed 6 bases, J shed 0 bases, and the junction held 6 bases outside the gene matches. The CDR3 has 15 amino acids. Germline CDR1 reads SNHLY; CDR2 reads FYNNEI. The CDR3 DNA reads TGTGCCAGCAGAGTTAGCGGGTGGAGCACAGATACGCAGTATTTT. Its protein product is CASRVSGWSTDTQYF.

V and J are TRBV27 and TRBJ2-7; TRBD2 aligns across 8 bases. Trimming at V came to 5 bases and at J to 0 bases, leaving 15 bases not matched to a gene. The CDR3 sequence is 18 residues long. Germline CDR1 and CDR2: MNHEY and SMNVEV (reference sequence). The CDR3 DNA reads TGTGCCAGCAGTGCTTCCCCTTCACTAGCGGCTGTCTCCTACGAGCAGTACTTC. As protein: CASSASPSLAAVSYEQYF.